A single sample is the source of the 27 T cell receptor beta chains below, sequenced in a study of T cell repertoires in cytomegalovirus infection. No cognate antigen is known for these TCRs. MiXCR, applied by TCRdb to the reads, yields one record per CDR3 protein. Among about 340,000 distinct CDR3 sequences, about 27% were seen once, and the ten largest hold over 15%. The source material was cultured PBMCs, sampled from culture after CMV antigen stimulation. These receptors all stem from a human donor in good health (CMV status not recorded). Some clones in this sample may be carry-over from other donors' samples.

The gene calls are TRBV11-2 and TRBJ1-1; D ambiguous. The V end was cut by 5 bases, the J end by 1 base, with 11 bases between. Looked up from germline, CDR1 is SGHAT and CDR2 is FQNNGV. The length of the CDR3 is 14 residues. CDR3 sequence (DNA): TGTGCCAGCAGCGCGGACCTCCAGAACACTGAAGCTTTCTTT. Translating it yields CASSADLQNTEAFF.

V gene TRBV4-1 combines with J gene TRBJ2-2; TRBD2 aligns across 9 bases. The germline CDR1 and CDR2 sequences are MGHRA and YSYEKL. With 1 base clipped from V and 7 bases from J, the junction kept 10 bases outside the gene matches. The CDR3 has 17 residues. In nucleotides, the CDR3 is TGCGCCAGCAGCCAAGTCGGGCGCGGGAGGGACCACGGGGAGCTGTTTTTT. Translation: CASSQVGRGRDHGELFF.

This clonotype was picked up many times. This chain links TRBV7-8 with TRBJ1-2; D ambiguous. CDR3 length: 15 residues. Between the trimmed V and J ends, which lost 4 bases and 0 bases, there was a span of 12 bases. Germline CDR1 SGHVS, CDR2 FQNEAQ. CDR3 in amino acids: CASSWVGLANYGYTF. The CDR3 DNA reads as TGTGCCAGCAGCTGGGTGGGCCTAGCTAACTATGGCTACACCTTC.

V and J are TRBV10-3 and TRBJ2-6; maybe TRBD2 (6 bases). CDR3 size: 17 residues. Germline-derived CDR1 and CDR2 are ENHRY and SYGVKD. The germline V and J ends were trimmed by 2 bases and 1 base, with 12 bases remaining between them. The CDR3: CAISERTGGSGANVLTF. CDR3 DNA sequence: TGTGCCATCAGTGAGCGGACTGGAGGGTCTGGGGCCAACGTCCTGACTTTC.

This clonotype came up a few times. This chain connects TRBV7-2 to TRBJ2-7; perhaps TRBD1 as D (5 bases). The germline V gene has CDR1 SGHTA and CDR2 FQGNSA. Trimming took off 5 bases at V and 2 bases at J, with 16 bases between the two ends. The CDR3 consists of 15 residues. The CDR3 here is CASSRYFDSTYEQYF. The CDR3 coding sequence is TGTGCCAGCAGCCGTTATTTTGACAGCACCTACGAGCAGTACTTC.

This chain's CDR3 is CASGGLTGEYQETQYF. CDR3 in DNA: TGTGCCAGTGGCGGCTTGACAGGGGAGTACCAAGAGACCCAGTACTTC. The chain employs TRBV7-6 and TRBJ2-5; 8 bases map to TRBD1. The CDR3 spans 16 residues. J was trimmed by 0 bases and V by 9 bases; bases with no gene match: 12. CDR1 is SGHVS, CDR2 FNYEAQ, per germline. The full variable domain, completed using reference TRBV7-6 and TRBJ2-5, is GAGVSQSPRYKVTKRGQDVALRCDPISGHVSLYWYRQALGQGPEFLTYFNYEAQQDKSGLPNDRFSAERPEGSISTLTIQRTEQRDSAMYRCASGGLTGEYQETQYFGPGTRLLVL.

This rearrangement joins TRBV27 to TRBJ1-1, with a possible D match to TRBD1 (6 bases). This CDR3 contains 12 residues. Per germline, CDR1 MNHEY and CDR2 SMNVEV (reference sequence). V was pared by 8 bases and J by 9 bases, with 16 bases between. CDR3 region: CASGNRDFKAFF. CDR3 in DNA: TGTGCCAGCGGCAACAGGGATTTCAAAGCTTTCTTT.

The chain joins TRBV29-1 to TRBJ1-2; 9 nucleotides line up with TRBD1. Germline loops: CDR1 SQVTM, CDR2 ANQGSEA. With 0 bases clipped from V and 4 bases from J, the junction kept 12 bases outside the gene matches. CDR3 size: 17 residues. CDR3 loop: CSVEDQLPGQGFYGYTF. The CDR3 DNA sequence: TGCAGCGTTGAAGACCAACTACCGGGACAGGGCTTCTATGGCTACACCTTC.

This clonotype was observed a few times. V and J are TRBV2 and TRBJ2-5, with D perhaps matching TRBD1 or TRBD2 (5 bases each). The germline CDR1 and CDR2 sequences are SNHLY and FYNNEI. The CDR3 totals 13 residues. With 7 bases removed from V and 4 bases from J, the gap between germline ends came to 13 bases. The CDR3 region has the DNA TGTGCCAGCACCAGAGGGGTGGCAGAGACCCAGTACTTC. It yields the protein CASTRGVAETQYF.

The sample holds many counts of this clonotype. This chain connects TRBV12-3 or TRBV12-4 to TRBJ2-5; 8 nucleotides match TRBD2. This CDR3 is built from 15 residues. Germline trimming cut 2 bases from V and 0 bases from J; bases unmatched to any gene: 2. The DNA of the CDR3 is TGTGCCAGCAGTTTATTAGCGGGGTACCAAGAGACCCAGTACTTC. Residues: CASSLLAGYQETQYF.

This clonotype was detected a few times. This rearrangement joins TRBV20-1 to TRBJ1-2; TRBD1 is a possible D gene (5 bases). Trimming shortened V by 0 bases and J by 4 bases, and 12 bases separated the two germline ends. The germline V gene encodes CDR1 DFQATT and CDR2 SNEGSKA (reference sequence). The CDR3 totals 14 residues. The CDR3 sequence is CSARDHQGLYGYTF. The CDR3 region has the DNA TGCAGTGCTAGAGATCACCAGGGCCTCTATGGCTACACCTTC.

The DNA for the CDR3 is TGTGCCTGCCACATGGGGGGGAATTCACCCCTCCACTTT. As protein: CACHMGGNSPLHF. The chain joins TRBV6-1 to TRBJ1-6, with a possible D match to TRBD1 (5 bases). Germline V gene lookup returns CDR1 MNHNS and CDR2 SASEGT. Trimming stripped 11 bases from V and 7 bases from J, with 15 bases between. The CDR3 spans 13 residues.

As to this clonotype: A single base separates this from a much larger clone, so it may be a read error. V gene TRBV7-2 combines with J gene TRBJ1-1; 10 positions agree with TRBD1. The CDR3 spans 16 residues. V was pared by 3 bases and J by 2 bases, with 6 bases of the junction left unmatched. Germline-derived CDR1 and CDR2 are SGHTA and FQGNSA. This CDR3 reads CASSFSDRGFNTEAFF. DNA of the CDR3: TGTGCCAGCAGCTTCTCGGACAGGGGGTTTAACACTGAAGCTTTCTTT. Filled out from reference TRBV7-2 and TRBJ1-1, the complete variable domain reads GAGVSQSPSNKVTEKGKDVELRCDPISGHTALYWYRQSLGQGLEFLIYFQGNSAPDKSGLPSDRFSAERTGGSVSTLTIQRTQQEDSAVYLCASSFSDRGFNTEAFFGQGTRLTVV.

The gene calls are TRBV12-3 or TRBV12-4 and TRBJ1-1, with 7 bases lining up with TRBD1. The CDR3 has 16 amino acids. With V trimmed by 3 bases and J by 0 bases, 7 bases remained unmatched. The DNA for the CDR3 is TGTGCCAGCAGTTTCCTCTCGACAGGGATGAACACTGAAGCTTTCTTT. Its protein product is CASSFLSTGMNTEAFF.

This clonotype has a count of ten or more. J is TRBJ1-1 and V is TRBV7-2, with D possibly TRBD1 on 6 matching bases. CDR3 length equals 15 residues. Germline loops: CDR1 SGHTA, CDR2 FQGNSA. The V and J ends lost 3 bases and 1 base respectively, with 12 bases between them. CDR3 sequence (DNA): TGTGCCAGCAGCTTGTTTGGGGGCAGGAACACTGAAGCTTTCTTT. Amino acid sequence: CASSLFGGRNTEAFF.

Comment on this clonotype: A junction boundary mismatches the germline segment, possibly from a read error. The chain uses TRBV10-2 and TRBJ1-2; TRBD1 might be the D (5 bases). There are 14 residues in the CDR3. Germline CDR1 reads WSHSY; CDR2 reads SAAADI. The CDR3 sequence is CPSRGTSAGYGYTF. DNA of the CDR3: TGCCCCAGCAGAGGGACTTCAGCTGGCTATGGCTACACCTTC.

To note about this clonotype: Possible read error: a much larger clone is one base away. The CDR3 sequence: CASGLGDSGEKLFF. The DNA of the CDR3 is TGTGCCAGCGGCTTAGGGGACAGTGGTGAAAAACTGTTTTTT. The genes are TRBV7-2 and TRBJ1-4; 7 bases map to TRBD1. Germline CDR1 SGHTA, CDR2 FQGNSA. This CDR3 spans 14 amino acids.

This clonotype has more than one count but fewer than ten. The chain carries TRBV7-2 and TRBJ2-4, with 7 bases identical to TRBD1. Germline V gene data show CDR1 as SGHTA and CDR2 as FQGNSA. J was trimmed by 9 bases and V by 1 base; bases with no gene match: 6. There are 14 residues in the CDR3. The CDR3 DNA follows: TGTGCCAGCAGCTTAGGATCAGGGGGTAGCATTCAGTACTTC. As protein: CASSLGSGGSIQYF.

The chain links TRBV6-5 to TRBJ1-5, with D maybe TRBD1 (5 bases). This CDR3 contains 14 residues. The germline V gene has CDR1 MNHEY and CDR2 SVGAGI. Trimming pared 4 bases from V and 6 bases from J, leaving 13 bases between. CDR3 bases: TGTGCCAGCAGTTCATACAGGAATTCTCAGCCCCAGCATTTT. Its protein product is CASSSYRNSQPQHF.

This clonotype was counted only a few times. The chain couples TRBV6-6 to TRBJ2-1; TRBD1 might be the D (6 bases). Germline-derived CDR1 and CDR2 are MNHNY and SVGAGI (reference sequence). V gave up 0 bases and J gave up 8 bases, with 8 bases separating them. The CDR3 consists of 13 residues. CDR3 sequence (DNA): TGTGCCAGCAGTTACTCCAGGGGACATGAGCAGTTCTTC. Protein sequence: CASSYSRGHEQFF.

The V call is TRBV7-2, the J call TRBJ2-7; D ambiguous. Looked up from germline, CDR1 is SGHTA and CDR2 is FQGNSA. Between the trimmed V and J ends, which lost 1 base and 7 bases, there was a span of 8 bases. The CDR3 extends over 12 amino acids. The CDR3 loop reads CASSLDVGEQYF. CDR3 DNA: TGTGCCAGCAGCTTAGATGTCGGGGAGCAGTACTTC.

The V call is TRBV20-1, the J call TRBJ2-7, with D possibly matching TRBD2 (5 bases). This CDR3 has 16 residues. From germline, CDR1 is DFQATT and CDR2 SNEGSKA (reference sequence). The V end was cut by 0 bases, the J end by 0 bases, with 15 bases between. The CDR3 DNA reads TGCAGTGCTAGAGATAGGTGGAGCGGATCCTCCTACGAGCAGTACTTC. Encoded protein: CSARDRWSGSSYEQYF.

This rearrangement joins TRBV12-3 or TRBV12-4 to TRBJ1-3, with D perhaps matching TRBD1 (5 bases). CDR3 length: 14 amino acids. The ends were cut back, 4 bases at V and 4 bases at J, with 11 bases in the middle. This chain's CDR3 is CASSSPGRGNTIYF. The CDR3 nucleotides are TGTGCCAGCAGTTCCCCAGGGAGGGGAAACACCATATATTTT.

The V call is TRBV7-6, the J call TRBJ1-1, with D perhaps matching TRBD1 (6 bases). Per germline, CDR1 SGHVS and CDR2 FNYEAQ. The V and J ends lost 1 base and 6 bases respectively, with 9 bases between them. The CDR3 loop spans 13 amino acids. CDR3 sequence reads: CASSLEGGSEAFF. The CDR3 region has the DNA TGTGCCAGCAGCTTAGAGGGGGGGTCTGAAGCTTTCTTT.

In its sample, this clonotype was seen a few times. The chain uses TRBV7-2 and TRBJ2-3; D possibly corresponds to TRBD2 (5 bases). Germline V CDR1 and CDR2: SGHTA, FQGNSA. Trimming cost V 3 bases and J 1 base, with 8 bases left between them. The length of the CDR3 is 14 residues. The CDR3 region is CASSFDSGTDTQYF. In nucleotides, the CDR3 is TGTGCCAGCAGCTTCGATAGCGGCACAGATACGCAGTATTTT.

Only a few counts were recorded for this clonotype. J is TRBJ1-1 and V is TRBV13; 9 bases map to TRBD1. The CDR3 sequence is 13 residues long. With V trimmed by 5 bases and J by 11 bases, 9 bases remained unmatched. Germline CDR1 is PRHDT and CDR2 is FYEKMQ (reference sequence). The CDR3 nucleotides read TGTGCCAGCAGCCCCTGGGACAGGGAGGGCGCTTTCTTT. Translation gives CASSPWDREGAFF.

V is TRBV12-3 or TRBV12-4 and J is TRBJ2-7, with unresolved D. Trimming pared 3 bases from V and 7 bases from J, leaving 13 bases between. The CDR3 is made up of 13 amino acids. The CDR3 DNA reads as TGTGCCAGCAGTTTGACCCAGTCTCAAGAGCAGTACTTC. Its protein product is CASSLTQSQEQYF.